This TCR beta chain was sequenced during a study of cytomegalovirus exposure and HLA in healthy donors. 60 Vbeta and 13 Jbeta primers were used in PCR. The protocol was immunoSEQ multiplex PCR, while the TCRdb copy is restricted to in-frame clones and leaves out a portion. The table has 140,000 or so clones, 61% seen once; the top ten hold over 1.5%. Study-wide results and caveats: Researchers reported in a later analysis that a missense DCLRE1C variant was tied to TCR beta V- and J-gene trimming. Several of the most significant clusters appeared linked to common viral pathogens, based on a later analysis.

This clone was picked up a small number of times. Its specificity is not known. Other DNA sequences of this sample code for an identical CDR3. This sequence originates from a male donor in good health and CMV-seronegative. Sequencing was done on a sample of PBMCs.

This chain's CDR3 is CASSLRGTEAFF. The CDR3 region has the DNA TGTGCCAGCAGCTTGCGGGGAACTGAAGCTTTCTTT. This chain uses TRBV5-4 with TRBJ1-1; D remains unclear. The CDR3 contains 12 residues. Trimming left V 1 base short and J 5 bases short, with 6 bases between. Germline V CDR1 and CDR2: SGHNT, YYREEE (reference sequence).